The present T cell receptor beta chain was sequenced within a study of metastatic and nonmetastatic thyroid tumors. Looking at the study overall: Repertoire data that came from the blood and tumor or nodule tissue of malignant and benign thyroid patients were compared. General study points: When malignant thyroid tumors were compared with benign nodules, TCR beta diversity was reportedly significantly higher in the malignant tumors. This held in both blood and tumor samples.

Germline values: CDR1 SGHDN, CDR2 FVKESK. The CDR3 has 13 residues. V lost 1 base to trimming and J lost 8 bases, with 11 bases between them. Thyroid surgery was performed in patients who had received no treatment beforehand. In the case of this clone: As yet, its antigen is unknown.

With MiXCR, TCRdb reprocessed the PCR reads. The profile shows fewer than 100,000 clones, 15% of them singletons. The V call is TRBV14, the J call TRBJ1-2; D is ambiguous. The sample comprised blood. This receptor was obtained from a female donor with papillary thyroid cancer or a benign thyroid nodule (not recorded which). Some clones in this sample may be carry-over from other donors' samples. The CDR3 DNA reads TGTGCCAGCAGCCAAGGACAACGTAGAGGCTACACCTTC. Its protein product is CASSQGQRRGYTF.